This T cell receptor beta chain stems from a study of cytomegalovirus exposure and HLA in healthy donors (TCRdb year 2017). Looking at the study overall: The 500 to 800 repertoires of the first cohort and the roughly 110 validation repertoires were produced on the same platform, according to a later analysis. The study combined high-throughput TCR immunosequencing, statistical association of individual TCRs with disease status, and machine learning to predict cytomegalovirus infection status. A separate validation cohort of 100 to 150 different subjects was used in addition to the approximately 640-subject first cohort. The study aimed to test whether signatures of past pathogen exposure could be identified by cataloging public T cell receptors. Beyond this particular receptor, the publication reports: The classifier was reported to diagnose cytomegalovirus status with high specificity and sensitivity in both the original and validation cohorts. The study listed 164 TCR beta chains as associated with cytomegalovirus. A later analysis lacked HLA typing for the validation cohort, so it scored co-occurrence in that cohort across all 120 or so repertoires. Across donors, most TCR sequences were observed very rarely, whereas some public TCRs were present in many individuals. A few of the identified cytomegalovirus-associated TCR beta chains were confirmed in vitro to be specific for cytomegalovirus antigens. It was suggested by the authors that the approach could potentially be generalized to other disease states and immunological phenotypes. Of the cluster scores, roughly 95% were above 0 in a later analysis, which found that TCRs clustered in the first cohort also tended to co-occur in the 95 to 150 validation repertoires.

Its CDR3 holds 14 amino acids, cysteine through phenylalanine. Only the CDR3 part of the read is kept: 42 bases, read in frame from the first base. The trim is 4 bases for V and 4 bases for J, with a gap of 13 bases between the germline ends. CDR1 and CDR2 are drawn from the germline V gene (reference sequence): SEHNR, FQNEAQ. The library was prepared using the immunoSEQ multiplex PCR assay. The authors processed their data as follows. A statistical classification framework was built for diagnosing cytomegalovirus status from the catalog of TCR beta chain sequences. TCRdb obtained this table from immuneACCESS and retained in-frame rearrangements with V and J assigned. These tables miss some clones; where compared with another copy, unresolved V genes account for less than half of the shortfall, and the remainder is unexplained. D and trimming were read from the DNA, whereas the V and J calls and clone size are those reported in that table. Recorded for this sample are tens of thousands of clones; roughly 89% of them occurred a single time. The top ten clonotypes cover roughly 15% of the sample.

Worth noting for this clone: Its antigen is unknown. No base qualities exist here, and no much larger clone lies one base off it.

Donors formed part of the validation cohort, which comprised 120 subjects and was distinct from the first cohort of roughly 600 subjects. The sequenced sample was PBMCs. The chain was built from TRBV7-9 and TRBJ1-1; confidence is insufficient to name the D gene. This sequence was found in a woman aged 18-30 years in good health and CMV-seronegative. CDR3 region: CASSWRTDFTEAFF. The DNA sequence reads TGTGCCAGCAGCTGGAGAACGGATTTCACTGAAGCTTTCTTT.